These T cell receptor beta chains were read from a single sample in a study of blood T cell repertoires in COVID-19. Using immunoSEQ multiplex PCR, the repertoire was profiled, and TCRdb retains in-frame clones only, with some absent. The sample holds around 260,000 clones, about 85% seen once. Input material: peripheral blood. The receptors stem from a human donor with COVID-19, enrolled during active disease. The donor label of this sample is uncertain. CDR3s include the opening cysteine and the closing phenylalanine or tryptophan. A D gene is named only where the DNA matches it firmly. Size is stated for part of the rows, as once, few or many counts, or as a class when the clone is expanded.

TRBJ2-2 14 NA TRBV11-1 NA TGTGCCAGCAGCTTAGTCAGGGGCACCGGGGAGCTGTTTTTT CASSLVRGTGELFF
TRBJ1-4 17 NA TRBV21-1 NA TGTGCCAGCAGCGACCGTCAGGACTTCAAACCGGGGGAAAAACTGTTTTTT CASSDRQDFKPGEKLFF
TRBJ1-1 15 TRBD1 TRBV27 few TGTGCCAGCAGTCTGGACAGGCAAATGAACACTGAAGCTTTCTTT CASSLDRQMNTEAFF
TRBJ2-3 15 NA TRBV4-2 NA TGTGCCAGCAGCCGGGAATCGGGATTCACAGATACGCAGTATTTT CASSRESGFTDTQYF
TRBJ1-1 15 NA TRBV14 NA TGTGCCAGCAGCCAAGATCTACCAGGGGACACTGAAGCTTTCTTT CASSQDLPGDTEAFF
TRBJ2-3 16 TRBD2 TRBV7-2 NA TGTGCCAGCAGTACGGGACTAGCGGTCTACACAGATACGCAGTATTTT CASSTGLAVYTDTQYF
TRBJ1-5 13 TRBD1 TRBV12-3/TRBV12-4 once TGTGCCAGCAGGCCACAGGGGAATCAGCCCCAGCATTTT CASRPQGNQPQHF
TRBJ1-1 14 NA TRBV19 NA TGTGCCAGTAGTATAGATCTCCCCAACACTGAAGCTTTCTTT CASSIDLPNTEAFF
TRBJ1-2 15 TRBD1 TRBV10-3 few TGTGCCATCGGCGAGGACAGGGGGCGGGAGTCAGGCTACACCTTC CAIGEDRGRESGYTF
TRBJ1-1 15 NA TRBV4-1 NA TGCGCCAGCAGCCAAGAATGGCGGCTGAACACTGAAGCTTTCTTT CASSQEWRLNTEAFF
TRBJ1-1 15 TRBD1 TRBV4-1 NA TGCGCCAGCAGCCAAGTCAGGGGGCTGACGGCTGAAGCTTTCTTT CASSQVRGLTAEAFF
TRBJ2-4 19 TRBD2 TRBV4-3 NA TGCGCCAGCAGCCAAGATCAGGGAGGTAGCGGGTGGGGCCCAGACATTCAGTACTTC CASSQDQGGSGWGPDIQYF
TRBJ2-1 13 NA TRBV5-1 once TGCGCCAGCAGCTGGGGAGCTAGGAATGAGCAGTTCTTC CASSWGARNEQFF
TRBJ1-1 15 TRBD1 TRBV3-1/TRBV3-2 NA TGTGCCAGCAGCCCAGGACAGGGAGGGAACACTGAAGCTTTCTTT CASSPGQGGNTEAFF
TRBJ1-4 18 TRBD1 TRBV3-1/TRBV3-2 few TGTGCCAGCAGCCAAGGCTATGGGACAGGGGGACTGAATGAAAAACTGTTTTTT CASSQGYGTGGLNEKLFF
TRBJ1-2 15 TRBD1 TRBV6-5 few TGTGCCAGCAGCCAGGACAGGAGCGGGTACTATGGCTACACCTTC CASSQDRSGYYGYTF
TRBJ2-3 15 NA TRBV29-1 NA TGCAGCGTTGAATTTTTGGGGGAAGGGGGAGATACGCAGTATTTT CSVEFLGEGGDTQYF
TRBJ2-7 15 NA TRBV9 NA TGTGCCAGCAGCCCCCTGGGGGTGGGGGCGGAAGAGCAGTACTTC CASSPLGVGAEEQYF
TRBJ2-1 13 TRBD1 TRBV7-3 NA TGTGCCAGCAGCCCTACAGGGGCCGTCAATCCAGTCTTC CASSPTGAVNPVF
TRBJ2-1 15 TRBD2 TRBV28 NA TGTGCCAGCAGGAAGACTAGCGGGAGAGGCAATGAGCAGTTCTTC CASRKTSGRGNEQFF
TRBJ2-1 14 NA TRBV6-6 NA TGTGCCAGCAAAACCGCGGGGATTGGGGTTGGGCAGTTCTTC CASKTAGIGVGQFF
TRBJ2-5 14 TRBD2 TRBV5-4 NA TGTGCCAGCAGCAGGGACTACACTCAAGAGACCCAGTACTTC CASSRDYTQETQYF
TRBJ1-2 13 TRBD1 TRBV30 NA TGTGCCTGGAACGGACAGGGGGGCTATGGCTACACCTTC CAWNGQGGYGYTF
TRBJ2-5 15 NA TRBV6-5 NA TGTGCCAGCAGTTACTCTGACGGGAATGGGGAGACCCAGTACTTC CASSYSDGNGETQYF
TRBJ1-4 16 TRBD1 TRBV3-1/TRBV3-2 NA TGTGCCAGCAGCCAAGCCCTAACAGGGGCTAATGAAAAACTGTTTTTT CASSQALTGANEKLFF
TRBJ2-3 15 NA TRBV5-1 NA TGCGCCAGCAGCTTGGGGGGGCATAGCACAGATACGCAGTATTTT CASSLGGHSTDTQYF
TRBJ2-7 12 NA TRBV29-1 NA TGCAGCGTTGGCGGCACTCCGGGAGAGCAGTACTTC CSVGGTPGEQYF
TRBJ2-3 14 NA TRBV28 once TGTGCCAGCACCACAGGGTTCGGCACAGATACGCAGTATTTT CASTTGFGTDTQYF
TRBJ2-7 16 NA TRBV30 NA TGTGCCTGGAGTGTATTTTCTGCTATTGGGCCCTACGAGCAGTACTTC CAWSVFSAIGPYEQYF
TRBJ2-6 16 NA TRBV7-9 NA TGTGCCAGCAGCTTAGTGCGGGCATCTGGGGCCAACGTCCTGACTTTC CASSLVRASGANVLTF
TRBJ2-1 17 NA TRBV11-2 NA TGTGCCAGCAGCACCGCTTCGTGGCAGGGGTCCTACAATGAGCAGTTCTTC CASSTASWQGSYNEQFF
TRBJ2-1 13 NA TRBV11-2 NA TGTGCCAGCAGCTCTGCAGGGGTGTGGGAGCAGTTCTTC CASSSAGVWEQFF
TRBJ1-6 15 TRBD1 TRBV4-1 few TGCGCCAGCAGCCAGGACAGGGGGATTAATTCACCCCTCCACTTT CASSQDRGINSPLHF
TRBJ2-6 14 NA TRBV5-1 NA TGCGCCAGCAGCCGGGCAGGGATGGCCAACGTCCTGACTTTC CASSRAGMANVLTF
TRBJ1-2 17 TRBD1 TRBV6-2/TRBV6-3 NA TGTGCCAGCAGTCGCTACTCGACCGGGACAGCTAACTATGGCTACACCTTC CASSRYSTGTANYGYTF
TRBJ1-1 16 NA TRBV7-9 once TGTGCCAGCAGCTTTCCCCATGGGGGACAAAACACTGAAGCTTTCTTT CASSFPHGGQNTEAFF
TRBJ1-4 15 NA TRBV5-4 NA TGTGCCAGCAGCCCAGACATCTCAACTAATGAAAAACTGTTTTTT CASSPDISTNEKLFF
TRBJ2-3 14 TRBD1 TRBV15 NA TGTGCCACCAAGCGACAGGGGGTGACAGATACGCAGTATTTT CATKRQGVTDTQYF
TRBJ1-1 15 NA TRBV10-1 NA TGCGCCAGCAGTGAGATGGCGGCAGGGCCCACTGAAGCTTTCTTT CASSEMAAGPTEAFF
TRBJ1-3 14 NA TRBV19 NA TGTGCCAGTAGTGTCGGGGTCTCTGGAAACACCATATATTTT CASSVGVSGNTIYF
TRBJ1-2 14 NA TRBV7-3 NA TGTGCCAGCAGCTTAACAGGGGAGGGCTATGGCTACACCTTC CASSLTGEGYGYTF